This T cell receptor (beta chain) was captured by sequencing in a study of blood T cell repertoires in COVID-19 (TCRdb year 2020). Background on the whole study: Samples covering the acute and convalescent phases of COVID-19 were provided by collaborators in the United States, Italy and Spain. The prospective study material was composed of cDNA or gDNA derived from T cells, B-cell-depleted T cells, or PBMCs. Subjects who had been exposed to COVID-19, were actively infected with it, or had recovered from it provided the deeply sampled blood TCRbeta repertoires that made up the dataset. A freely available public database, intended as a resource for researchers studying the immune response to SARS-CoV-2, is where the repertoires were released. Samples came from the ongoing ImmuneRACE study (first 160 participants) plus 1,254 subjects from 6 global collaborators. Nearly every sample came with metadata listing a de-identified subject ID, COVID-19 status, age in years and sex. Where available, HLA class I and class II types were obtained from metadata supplied by the sample provider rather than from assay-based typing.

Study-wide findings and limitations: The amount of clinical and demographic metadata varied by source and participant and was provided uncurated.

The immunoSEQ Assay, a bias-controlled multiplex PCR, was used to amplify TCRbeta CDR3 regions from genomic DNA. In the source study's methods: The number of nucleated cells in each sample was estimated from the amplification of reference gene primers within the assay. Sequence reads were collapsed and filtered to measure the absolute abundance of every unique TCRbeta CDR3 rearrangement. For each sample, productive Simpson clonality was calculated by taking the square root of Simpson's diversity index across productive rearrangements. What TCRdb holds here is the immuneACCESS table cut down to in-frame rearrangements. Part of the clones is not present; checked against another copy, under half of the missing clones reflect an unresolved V gene, and the others are unexplained. The DNA gave D and trimming, while V, J and clone size come from that table. The sample records hundreds of thousands of clones, around 90% of which are singletons. 1% of the sample goes to the ten largest clones.

V is reduced by 2 bases and J by 6 bases, leaving a spacing of 11 bases between them. From its cysteine to its phenylalanine, the CDR3 spans 13 amino acids. The entry retains the CDR3 DNA only, 39 bases that are in frame from base 1. As encoded in the germline V gene, CDR1 is SGHDT while CDR2 is YYEEEE. To note about this clone: There is no known antigen for this receptor. The input lacks base qualities; no much larger clone sits a single base away.

Enrolling through a virtual design, the prospective study's participants ranged in age from roughly 18 to 90 years and lived across about two dozen United States geographic areas. In the prospective study, participants were assigned to cohorts based on the clinical history participants reported in a screening survey and a study questionnaire. Recovered participants in ImmuneRACE Cohort 3 were defined as having two consecutive negative NP/OP PCR tests, clearance from a healthcare professional, or resolution of symptoms. In the prospective study, mobile phlebotomists collected whole blood, serum and a nasopharyngeal or oropharyngeal swab from each participant. Over a roughly 2-month period, participants in the prospective study had the option of providing additional blood draws and questionnaires. Prospective study blood samples were shipped either frozen or at room temperature before DNA extraction.

The sample was PBMCs or T cells enriched from blood (not recorded which). The sequence links TRBV5-6 to TRBJ1-2, and TRBD1 may be the D gene, going by 5 matching bases. This clonotype originated in a woman aged 25 to 39 who had recovered from COVID-19. The CDR3 amino acid sequence is: CASSFGTGDGYTF. The DNA sequence is TGTGCCAGCAGCTTCGGGACTGGGGATGGCTACACCTTC.